This T cell receptor beta chain was profiled in a study of PD-1 blockade in classical Hodgkin lymphoma. Whole-study results and caveats: As was reported, newly diagnosed patients showed lower baseline TCR diversity than healthy donors did.

Every single patient, without exception, relapsed after autologous stem cell transplantation, and brentuximab vedotin exposure varied. TCRdb's copy holds only in-frame clones and misses some; the assay was immunoSEQ multiplex PCR. This table has 20,000 to 30,000 clones, 81% appearing once. The CDR3 extends over 16 amino acids. From germline, CDR1 is SEHNR and CDR2 FQNEAQ (reference sequence). V was pared by 8 bases and J by 1 base, with 11 bases of the junction left unmatched. As for this clone: Its cognate antigen is unknown.

This TCR was sampled from a human donor with classical Hodgkin lymphoma. The specimen was peripheral blood mononuclear cells (PBMCs), collected before the second cycle of nivolumab. The V call is TRBV7-9, the J call TRBJ1-1; 9 nucleotides agree with TRBD1. The CDR3 sequence is CASLSRDRVRNTEAFF. The CDR3 coding sequence is TGTGCCAGCCTTAGCCGGGACAGGGTACGGAACACTGAAGCTTTCTTT.